The TCR beta chain described here comes from a study of T-cell memory formation after mild COVID-19. Whole-study results and caveats: The CD4+ clones that contracted clustered mainly within CM and EM, and the CD8+ clones concentrated in EMRA. The appearance of some responding clones in pre-infection memory suggested that cross-reactive memory joined.

CDR1 is SGHRS, CDR2 YFSETQ, per germline. Trimming pared 0 bases from V and 2 bases from J, leaving 13 bases between. The length of the CDR3 is 16 residues. TCRdb ran MiXCR on the 5' RACE reads and lists one entry per CDR3 protein. The sample lists a few hundred thousand distinct CDR3 sequences, roughly 20% occurring once. This clonotype was observed a few times. Its antigen is still unknown. Material: PBMCs or a T cell subset sorted from them (not recorded which). The chain has TRBV5-1 and TRBJ2-3, with D possibly TRBD2 on 7 matching bases. The source of this sequence is a man aged 18 to 30 who had mild COVID-19 (a few samples of this study predate the infection). Cell type and time point are not known. CDR3 region: CASSLDAGANTDTQYF. The DNA for the CDR3 is TGCGCCAGCAGCTTGGATGCGGGGGCCAACACAGATACGCAGTATTTT.